Following are 27 T cell receptor beta chains from one sample sequenced in a study of regulatory T cells in long-lasting Graves disease. The TCR beta library used iRepertoire HTBI primers with Arm-PCR amplification of CDR3. MiXCR was run by TCRdb on the multiplex PCR reads, yielding one entry per CDR3 protein. The table lists 500,000 or so distinct CDR3 sequences, around 15% of them singletons. The time point: newly diagnosed GD, antithyroid drugs for less than 3 months. RNA isolated from PBMCs was used to make the TCR library. These data were also filed under a second study, of T cells in Graves' hyperthyroidism and ophthalmopathy.

The sample in question was peripheral blood mononuclear cells (PBMCs), obtained at new diagnosis, from a patient treated with antithyroid drugs. Receptor source: a man between 35 and 55 years old with Graves disease.

This clonotype was picked up a small number of times. The J gene is TRBJ1-2, the V gene TRBV5-1; no firm D call. V lost 4 bases and J lost 5, with 27 bases in between. The CDR3 is 18 amino acids. Germline CDR1 is SGHRS and CDR2 is YFSETQ. The CDR3 DNA is TGCGCCAGCAGCACCGAGGGTGCTACACGGCAGAGCAAATATGGCTACACCTTC. Translating gives CASSTEGATRQSKYGYTF.

This clonotype was detected only once. An end of the junction does not agree with germline; a read error may underlie this. This chain uses TRBV5-1 with TRBJ2-3, with D unresolved. The germline CDR1 and CDR2 sequences are SGHRS and YFSETQ. This CDR3 has 14 amino acids. The chain's CDR3 is CASSLNVYTDTQYF. As DNA, the CDR3 is TGTGCCAGCAGCTTAAACGTATACACAGATACGCAGTATTTT.

Ten or more counts support this clonotype. V is TRBV28 and J is TRBJ2-1, with D possibly matching TRBD1 (6 bases). V dropped 3 bases and J dropped 15 bases, with 21 bases sitting between them. CDR3 length: 14 amino acids. Germline lookup yields CDR1 MDHEN and CDR2 SYDVKM. The CDR3: CASSFLGQRFYRFF. In DNA form, the CDR3 reads TGTGCCAGCAGTTTTTTAGGACAGCGCTTTTATCGGTTCTTC.

The genes are TRBV6-5 and TRBJ1-5; 9 bases agree with TRBD1. Trimming took 4 bases from V and 0 from J; bases not matched to a gene: 13. This CDR3 spans 19 amino acids. Germline CDR1 is MNHEY and CDR2 is SVGAGI. The CDR3 coding sequence is TGTGCCAGCAGTTCTCACACCGGGACAGGGCCCTTTAGCAATCAGCCCCAGCATTTT. The encoded protein is CASSSHTGTGPFSNQPQHF.

The chain carries TRBV11-2 and TRBJ2-2; 9 bases align to TRBD1. CDR1 and CDR2 from the germline V gene are SGHAT and FQNNGV. Trimming at V came to 4 bases and at J to 4 bases, leaving 7 bases not matched to a gene. The CDR3 covers 16 residues. The CDR3 sequence is CASSSRTGEATGELFF. CDR3 nucleotide sequence: TGTGCCAGCAGCTCCCGGACAGGGGAGGCCACCGGGGAGCTGTTTTTT.

This clonotype was picked up many times. The rearrangement uses TRBV19 and TRBJ2-3, with TRBD2 matching over 11 bases. Germline assignment: CDR1 LNHDA and CDR2 SQIVND (reference sequence). Trimming cost V 6 bases and J 4 bases; bases outside gene matches: 3. The CDR3 covers 14 residues. The CDR3 here is CASRTSGTPDTQYF. In nucleotides, the CDR3 is TGTGCCAGTAGGACTAGCGGGACTCCAGATACGCAGTATTTT.

This clonotype was detected many times. V and J are TRBV28 and TRBJ1-5, with D unresolved. The CDR3 consists of 16 residues. V was cut by 5 bases and J by 6 bases, with 20 bases left in between. Germline V CDR1 and CDR2: MDHEN, SYDVKM. CDR3 DNA: TGTGCCAGCAGTACCGCAGACACTCTGGTGGGTCAGCCCCAGCATTTT. This codes for CASSTADTLVGQPQHF.

This chain's CDR3 is CASSIGGTTYEQYF. DNA of the CDR3: TGTGCCAGTAGTATAGGGGGTACCACCTACGAGCAGTACTTC. The chain carries TRBV19 and TRBJ2-3; D unresolved. The J call could be wrong; TRBJ2-7 is a better fit for the DNA end. Germline V gives CDR1 LNHDA, CDR2 SQIVND (reference sequence). The CDR3 is 14 residues long.

This clonotype showed up many times. The V and J genes are TRBV12-3 or TRBV12-4 and TRBJ2-2; D not resolved. CDR3 size: 14 residues. Trimming shortened V by 1 base and J by 4 bases, and 7 bases separated the two germline ends. The CDR3 nucleotides read TGTGCCAGCAGTTTAGTCCTAGGCACCGGGGAGCTGTTTTTT. The encoded protein is CASSLVLGTGELFF.

Ten or more counts support this clonotype. V and J are TRBV7-9 and TRBJ2-7, with D possibly being TRBD1 or TRBD2 (5 bases each). Trimming stripped 3 bases from V and 5 bases from J, with 11 bases between. The CDR3 sequence is 13 residues long. Germline V lookup: CDR1 SEHNR, CDR2 FQNEAQ (reference sequence). The CDR3 loop is CASSFTGTHEQYF. The CDR3 DNA reads as TGTGCCAGCAGCTTCACGGGGACCCACGAGCAGTACTTC. The whole variable domain, remainder taken from reference TRBV7-9 and TRBJ2-7, is DTGVSQNPRHKITKRGQNVTFRCDPISEHNRLYWYRQTLGQGPEFLTYFQNEAQLEKSRLLSDRFSAERPKGSFSTLEIQRTEQGDSAMYLCASSFTGTHEQYFGPGTRLTVT.

This clonotype was detected many times. DNA for the CDR3: TGTGCCAGCAGCACCTTGATGCGAATACCTGCTAGAGAGACCCAGTACTTC. Encoded protein: CASSTLMRIPARETQYF. This chain joins TRBV6-1 and TRBJ2-5; D gene ambiguous. The CDR3 is 17 amino acids. The germline gives CDR1 MNHNS, CDR2 SASEGT. Trimming took off 6 bases at V and 4 bases at J, with 24 bases between the two ends.

This clonotype was detected ten times or more. This chain joins TRBV18 and TRBJ1-4, with 7 bases fitting TRBD1. V shed 3 bases, J shed 3 bases, and the junction held 4 bases outside the gene matches. The germline V gene has CDR1 KGHSH and CDR2 LQKENI. The CDR3 has 15 residues. The CDR3 spells CASSPPGTANEKLFF. The CDR3 region has the DNA TGTGCCAGCTCACCCCCAGGGACAGCTAATGAAAAACTGTTTTTT.

This clonotype was seen a handful of times. This could be a read error, since a much larger clone is one nucleotide away. V usage is TRBV28 and J usage is TRBJ2-2, with D possibly matching TRBD1 (6 bases). In germline, CDR1 is MDHEN, CDR2 SYDVKM. V lost 6 bases, J lost 7 bases, and 15 bases lay in between. The CDR3 is 14 residues long. CDR3 region: CASRGGQSDGELFF. The CDR3 DNA sequence: TGTGCCAGCAGGGGTGGACAGAGCGACGGGGAGCTGTTTTTT.

This clonotype was seen at least ten times. The chain employs TRBV30 and TRBJ2-1; 9 nucleotides agree with TRBD1. The CDR3 is 15 residues long. After removal of 3 bases from V and 4 bases from J, the junction contained 7 bases not matched to a gene. Per germline, CDR1 GTSNPN and CDR2 SVGIG (reference sequence). The CDR3 spells CAWSAGQGKYNEQFF. DNA for the CDR3: TGTGCCTGGAGCGCAGGACAGGGGAAGTACAATGAGCAGTTCTTC.

The chain couples TRBV4-1 to TRBJ1-1; D not certain. With 0 bases removed from V and 1 base from J, the gap between germline ends came to 9 bases. This CDR3 spans 15 amino acids. CDR1 MGHRA and CDR2 YSYEKL come from the germline V gene. The CDR3 is CASSQDPGGNTEAFF. CDR3 nucleotide sequence: TGCGCCAGCAGCCAAGACCCAGGCGGGAACACTGAAGCTTTCTTT.

The genes are TRBV29-1 and TRBJ1-3; maybe TRBD1 (5 bases). Germline V gives CDR1 SQVTM, CDR2 ANQGSEA. The CDR3 is 13 residues long. The V end was cut by 7 bases, the J end by 4 bases, with 14 bases between. The CDR3 spells CSAETVIGNTIYF. The CDR3 bases are TGCAGCGCGGAGACAGTTATAGGAAACACCATATATTTT.

This clonotype has only a few counts. The junction and the germline gene differ at one end; a read error may be behind it. J is TRBJ2-7 and V is TRBV14; TRBD2 aligns across 11 bases. Germline V lookup: CDR1 SGHDN, CDR2 FVKESK. The CDR3 totals 18 residues. CDR3 in amino acids: CASSQGTGTSGPLRLIDF. CDR3 nucleotide sequence: TGTGCCAGCAGCCAAGGAACCGGGACTAGCGGCCCCCTTCGGCTAATTGACTTC.

This clonotype was detected many times. The rearrangement links TRBV28 to TRBJ1-2; D ambiguous. This CDR3 region has 16 residues. V was trimmed by 7 bases and J by 4 bases, leaving 22 bases between them. Germline assignment: CDR1 MDHEN and CDR2 SYDVKM. The CDR3 DNA reads TGTGCCAGCACCATATCCCCGGGATCGGGTGTCTATGGCTACACCTTC. This translates into CASTISPGSGVYGYTF.

There are many counts of this clonotype. This sequence joins TRBV27 and TRBJ1-1; unclear D gene. The V end was cut by 5 bases, the J end by 4 bases, with 14 bases between. This CDR3 comprises 14 residues. Germline V gene data show CDR1 as MNHEY and CDR2 as SMNVEV (reference sequence). CDR3 amino acids: CASSPAGPGTEAFF. As DNA, the CDR3 is TGTGCCAGCAGTCCCGCAGGCCCAGGCACTGAAGCTTTCTTT.

The chain carries TRBV7-9 and TRBJ2-4; the D is unclear. Germline CDR1 reads SEHNR; CDR2 reads FQNEAQ (reference sequence). The CDR3 is 11 residues long. Trimming took 2 bases from V and 9 from J, leaving 5 bases between them. CDR3 bases: TGTGCCAGCAGCTTACAGAGCATTCAGTACTTC. It encodes CASSLQSIQYF.

This clonotype was picked up many times. This chain joins TRBV20-1 and TRBJ2-7, with 11 bases lining up with TRBD1. The V segment lost 1 base and the J segment 4 bases; nucleotides outside the gene matches: 9. CDR1 and CDR2 (germline): DFQATT, SNEGSKA (reference sequence). CDR3 length equals 16 residues. The CDR3 protein is CSARGDWTGGVYEQYF. The CDR3 DNA reads as TGCAGTGCTAGAGGGGATTGGACAGGGGGCGTTTACGAGCAGTACTTC.

The sample holds many counts of this clonotype. This rearrangement joins TRBV20-1 to TRBJ2-7; 10 nucleotides align to TRBD2. The CDR3 extends over 14 amino acids. V lost 6 bases and J lost 2; bases outside the gene matches: 7. Germline lookup yields CDR1 DFQATT and CDR2 SNEGSKA (reference sequence). The CDR3 DNA is TGCAGTGCGGGGTCAAGCGGGAGGGCCTACGAGCAGTACTTC. Amino acids: CSAGSSGRAYEQYF.

This clonotype has at least ten counts. At one end the junction does not follow the germline gene, possibly because of a read error. The chain is built from TRBV28 and TRBJ2-7; 9 bases map to TRBD2. Germline assignment: CDR1 MDHEN and CDR2 SYDVKM. CDR3 size: 16 residues. The CDR3 DNA sequence: TGTGCCAGCAGTATGACTAGCGGAGTACTCACCTATGAGCAGTACTTC. This sequence encodes CASSMTSGVLTYEQYF. The whole variable domain, remainder taken from reference TRBV28 and TRBJ2-7, is DVKVTQSSRYLVKRTGEKVFLECVQDMDHENMFWYRQDPGLGLRLIYFSYDVKMKEKGDIPEGYSVSREKKERFSLILESASTNQTSMYLCASSMTSGVLTYEQYFGPGTRLTVT.

The chain links TRBV3-1 to TRBJ2-2; TRBD2 matches at 7 bases. The CDR3 has 14 residues. Looked up from germline, CDR1 is LGHDT and CDR2 is YNNKEL (reference sequence). Unmatched junction bases numbered 6, after V lost 4 bases and J lost 7 bases. CDR3 amino acids: CASSPDWTSGELFF. The CDR3 nucleotides are TGTGCCAGCAGCCCTGATTGGACTAGCGGGGAGCTGTTTTTT.

In this sample, this clonotype turned up many times. Relative to the germline gene, one junction end is altered; a read error may explain this. V is TRBV5-1 and J is TRBJ2-1; TRBD1 matches 7 bases. Germline-derived CDR1 and CDR2 are SGHRS and YFSETQ. CDR3 length: 13 amino acids. The CDR3: CASSVTGYNEQFF. CDR3 nucleotides: TGTGCCAGCAGCGTGACAGGGTACAATGAGCAGTTCTTC.

This clonotype has a count of ten or more. The V and J genes are TRBV6-5 and TRBJ2-7; 9 nucleotides agree with TRBD2. In germline, CDR1 is MNHEY, CDR2 SVGAGI. Trimming at V came to 2 bases and at J to 4 bases, leaving 9 bases not matched to a gene. This CDR3 comprises 16 residues. The CDR3 nucleotides read TGTGCCAGCAGTTACCTCTATCAGCGGGAGGTATACGAGCAGTACTTC. Translation: CASSYLYQREVYEQYF.

This clonotype was recorded only once. V and J are TRBV5-4 and TRBJ1-3; weak D call: TRBD1 (5 bases). Germline assignment: CDR1 SGHNT and CDR2 YYREEE (reference sequence). V gave up 0 bases and J gave up 2 bases, with 12 bases separating them. The CDR3 has 16 residues. CDR3: CASSLEFGRAGNTIYF. The CDR3 DNA follows: TGTGCCAGCAGCTTGGAGTTTGGCAGGGCTGGAAACACCATATATTTT.